This T cell receptor beta chain stems from a study of blood T cell repertoires in COVID-19 (dated by TCRdb to the early 2020s). At the level of the whole study: The collaborator samples originated in the United States, Italy and Spain and spanned the acute and convalescent phases of COVID-19. Subjects who had been exposed to COVID-19, were actively infected with it, or had recovered from it provided the deeply sampled blood TCRbeta repertoires that made up the dataset. Where HLA class I and class II types were available, the types were taken from metadata supplied by the sample provider, not from assay-based typing. Samples were obtained from the ongoing ImmuneRACE study (first 160 participants) and from approximately 1,200 subjects provided by 6 global collaborators. The repertoires were released in a freely available public database meant as a resource for research on the immune response to SARS-CoV-2. Nearly every sample came with metadata listing a de-identified subject ID, COVID-19 status, age in years and sex. The material from the prospective study consisted of cDNA or gDNA derived from T cells, B-cell-depleted T cells, or PBMCs. Study-level results and caveats: How much clinical and demographic metadata was included differed by source and by participant, and the metadata was provided uncurated.

Notes on this clone: Which antigen it targets is not known. Base qualities are not provided; no much larger clone lies one nucleotide away.

Clipping removes 3 bases from V and 5 bases from J, with 8 as the unmatched junction base count. From the germline V gene (reference sequence), CDR1 is LGHDT and CDR2 is YNNKEL. Spanning cysteine to phenylalanine, the CDR3 consists of 15 amino acids. The retained sequence is limited to the CDR3, 45 bases, with the frame set at the first base. TCRbeta CDR3 regions were amplified from genomic DNA by means of the immunoSEQ Assay, a bias-controlled multiplex PCR. Processing in the source paper ran as follows. Nucleated cell counts per sample were estimated from amplification of reference gene primers within the assay. Sequence reads were collapsed and filtered to measure the absolute abundance of every unique TCRbeta CDR3 rearrangement. For each sample, productive Simpson clonality was calculated as the square root of Simpson's diversity index over productive rearrangements. TCRdb took over this immuneACCESS table, retaining in-frame rearrangements with V and J assigned. Such tables are incomplete; in checked studies, under half of the missing clones stem from an unresolved V gene, and the remainder is unexplained. That table gives V, J and clone size, and the DNA gave D and trimming. Counted in this sample were 150,000 or so clones; approximately 92% of them appeared once. The ten largest clones represent about 16% of the sample.

Each collaborating institution followed its own protocols to collect whole blood in K2EDTA tubes. For TCRbeta analysis, collaborators shipped samples in one of three forms: frozen whole blood, isolated PBMCs, or DNA extracted from either of those sample types. Sequencing input: peripheral blood. The TCR originated in a woman between 40 and 55 years old with acute or convalescent COVID-19. In this chain, TRBV3-1 (or the pseudogene TRBV3-2) is recombined with TRBJ1-2; the junction holds 8 bases that match TRBD1. In nucleotide form, the sequence is TGTGCCAGCAGCCACGTAGGCAGGGGGCGTTATGGCTACACCTTC. Translation gives CASSHVGRGRYGYTF.